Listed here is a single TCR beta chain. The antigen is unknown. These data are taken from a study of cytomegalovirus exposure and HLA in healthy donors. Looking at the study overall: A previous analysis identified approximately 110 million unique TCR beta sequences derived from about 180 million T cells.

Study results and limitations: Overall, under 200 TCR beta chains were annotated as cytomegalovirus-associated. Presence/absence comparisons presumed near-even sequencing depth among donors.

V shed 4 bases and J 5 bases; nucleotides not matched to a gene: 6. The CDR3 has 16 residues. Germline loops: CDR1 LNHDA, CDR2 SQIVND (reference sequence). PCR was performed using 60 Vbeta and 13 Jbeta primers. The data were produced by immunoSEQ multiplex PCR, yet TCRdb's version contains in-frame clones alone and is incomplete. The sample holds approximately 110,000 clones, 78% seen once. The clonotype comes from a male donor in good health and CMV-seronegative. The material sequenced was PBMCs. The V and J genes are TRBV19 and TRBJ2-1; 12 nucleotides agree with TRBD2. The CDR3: CASSTFGLAGNNEQFF. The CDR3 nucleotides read TGTGCCAGTAGTACCTTCGGACTAGCGGGGAACAATGAGCAGTTCTTC.